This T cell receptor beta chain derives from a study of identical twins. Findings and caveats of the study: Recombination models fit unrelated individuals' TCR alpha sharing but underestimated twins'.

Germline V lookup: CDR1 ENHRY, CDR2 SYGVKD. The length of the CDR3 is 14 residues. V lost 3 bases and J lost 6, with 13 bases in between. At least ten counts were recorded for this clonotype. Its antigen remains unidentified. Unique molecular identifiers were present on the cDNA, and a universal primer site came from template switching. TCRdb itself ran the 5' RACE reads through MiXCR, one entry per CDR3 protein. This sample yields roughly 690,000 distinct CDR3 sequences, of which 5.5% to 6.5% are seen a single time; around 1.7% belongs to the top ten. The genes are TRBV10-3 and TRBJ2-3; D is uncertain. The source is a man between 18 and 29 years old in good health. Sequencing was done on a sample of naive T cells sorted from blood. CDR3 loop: CAISEVVAADTQYF. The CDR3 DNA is TGTGCCATCAGTGAAGTTGTAGCCGCGGATACGCAGTATTTT.